This T cell receptor beta chain was recovered during a study of beta chain features in type 1 diabetes. The germline V and J ends were trimmed by 7 bases and 8 bases, with 9 bases remaining between them. CDR1 MNHNY and CDR2 SVGAGI come from the germline V gene (reference sequence). This CDR3 is 11 amino acids long. Worth noting for this clone: What it recognizes is unknown.

Study results and caveats: Type 1 diabetes patients showed a moderate but significant shortening of TCRB CDR3s in all four CD4+ subsets.

Isolated RNA was reverse transcribed in full, so expressed TCRB transcripts were sequenced. This table comes from immunoSEQ multiplex PCR, and its TCRdb copy is limited to in-frame clones, with some not included. The sample has about 280,000 clones; about 15% are singletons. The TCR comes from a man between 18 and 29 years old with type 1 diabetes. Sample: naive CD4+ T cells from blood. The chain employs TRBV6-6 and TRBJ2-4; D might be TRBD2 (5 bases). CDR3 sequence: CASKSGDIQYF. Here the CDR3 DNA reads TGTGCCAGCAAGTCCGGGGACATTCAGTACTTC.